This T cell receptor beta chain is from a study of patients and donors after allogeneic stem cell transplantation. This clonotype was counted only a few times. MiXCR, run by TCRdb on the RT-PCR reads, gives a single entry per CDR3 protein. The table records about a million distinct CDR3 sequences, about 20% of them present only once. Trimming took 3 bases from V and 3 from J; bases not matched to a gene: 2. The germline V gene encodes CDR1 SGDLS and CDR2 YYNGEE. This CDR3 spans 15 amino acids. This chain links TRBV9 with TRBJ2-7; 14 bases map to TRBD2. The sequenced sample consisted of blood, either unsorted or a sorted T cell fraction (not recorded which). The source of this sequence is a human donor who was either an allogeneic HSCT recipient or a stem cell or donor lymphocyte infusion donor (not recorded which). It is not recorded whose cells these are; they may come from a transplant donor. CDR3 protein: CASSDGTSGSYEQYF. CDR3 coding DNA: TGTGCCAGCAGCGACGGGACTAGCGGGAGCTACGAGCAGTACTTC.